This T cell receptor beta chain was identified during a study of high-grade serous ovarian cancer treatment subgroups. The wider study: Samples averaged about 15,000 reads and approximately 7,000 unique TCR beta rearrangements.

Sequenced by immunoSEQ multiplex PCR; TCRdb stores in-frame clones only, minus some. The sample has approximately 36,000 clones, roughly 83% seen once. This CDR3 spans 15 amino acids. Germline-derived CDR1 and CDR2 are SGHDT and YYEEEE. The junction had 7 bases not matched to a gene; V was cut back by 1 base and J by 9 bases. Tumor samples were obtained before definitive surgery or chemotherapy. The receptor comes from a human donor with high-grade serous ovarian cancer. This chain connects TRBV5-6 to TRBJ2-1, with 10 positions matching TRBD2. The sequenced sample consisted of tumor tissue. The CDR3 nucleotides are TGTGCCAGCAGCTTGTCGCTAGCGGGAGTGGTTGAGCAGTTCTTC. It translates to CASSLSLAGVVEQFF.